This TCR beta chain was recovered during a study of T cell responses to AZD1222 COVID-19 vaccine. Whole-study context: The study pooled second doses at about 4 or about 12 weeks. Study results and limitations: Across the whole spike, CD4 TCRs peaked at regions 160-218 and 743-854. Receipt of two AZD1222 doses was followed by a rise in Spike-specific TCR breadth and depth. Baseline antibody screening turned up just a handful of seropositive AZD1222 recipients.

Trimming removed 4 bases from V and 0 bases from J, with 16 bases in between. Germline assignment: CDR1 LGHDT and CDR2 YNNKEL (reference sequence). The CDR3 covers 17 residues. This clone was seen a single time. The target antigen is unknown. Produced via immunoSEQ multiplex PCR; TCRdb's table is partial and in-frame only. The table lists some 200,000 clones, over 90% of them singletons. V is TRBV3-1 (or the pseudogene TRBV3-2) and J is TRBJ1-3, with D possibly being TRBD1 (5 bases). The material sequenced was peripheral blood, taken on day 0 of AZD1222 vaccination. The TCR sequence derives from an adult in good health. The DNA for the CDR3 is TGTGCCAGCAGCCCCTGGGGGGTACGGGGCTCTGGAAACACCATATATTTT. Encoded protein: CASSPWGVRGSGNTIYF.